This entry describes one T cell receptor (beta chain). This entry comes from a study of blood T cell repertoires in COVID-19. Study-level information: Italy, Spain and the United States were the sources of the convalescent and acute COVID-19 samples.

CDR1 is DFQATT, CDR2 SNEGSKA, per germline (reference sequence). This CDR3 comprises 14 residues. The V segment lost 3 bases and the J segment 4 bases; nucleotides outside the gene matches: 7. Original processing notes: How many nucleated cells were present was estimated from reference gene primer amplification. Measured with immunoSEQ multiplex PCR; TCRdb has only the in-frame clones, and not every one. That table furnishes V, J and clone size, whereas the DNA furnished D and trimming. The sample lists approximately 140,000 clones, around 87% seen once, with 3.5% to 5.5% in the top ten. The clonotype comes from a woman aged 40 to 50 with acute or convalescent COVID-19. The sequenced sample was peripheral blood. The chain carries TRBV20-1 and TRBJ1-2, with 8 nucleotides matching TRBD1. The CDR3 region is CSASLSGQGYGYTF. As DNA, the CDR3 is TGCAGTGCTAGTCTGTCAGGACAGGGCTATGGCTACACCTTC.